The 28 T cell receptor beta chains presented below share a single source sample, sequenced in a study of graft-versus-host responses after intestinal transplantation. Co-plating was performed using around 200,000 CFSE-labeled responder cells and around 200,000 irradiated, violet-dye-labeled stimulator cells. Repertoires were generated with immunoSEQ multiplex PCR, while TCRdb's copy carries only in-frame clones and drops some. The sample carries some 19,000 clones, approximately 40% recorded once. Here the sequenced sample was alloreactive CD8+ T cells from a mixed lymphocyte reaction culture, taken before intestinal transplant. Regarding subset: CFSE-low proliferating T cells sorted from roughly 6-day pre-transplant mixed lymphocyte reaction (GvH or HvG direction). All receptors derive from a human patient who received an intestinal transplant.

This chain connects TRBV18 to TRBJ1-1; maybe TRBD1 (5 bases). This CDR3 has 14 residues. V was shortened by 2 bases and J by 8 bases, with 15 bases between the two germline ends. Germline CDR1 and CDR2: KGHSH and LQKENI. CDR3 bases: TGTGCCAGCTCACCAGCTGGCGACACAGGCGAAGCTTTCTTT. Its translation: CASSPAGDTGEAFF.

This clone was recorded a few times. The chain links TRBV7-3 to TRBJ1-1; D call uncertain. Germline CDR1 SGHTA, CDR2 FQGTGA. V dropped 1 base and J dropped 2 bases, with 14 bases sitting between them. The CDR3 runs 16 residues. The CDR3 loop is CASSLSPSPANTEAFF. CDR3 nucleotides: TGTGCCAGCAGCTTAAGTCCCTCGCCGGCAAACACTGAAGCTTTCTTT. Looking up the rest from reference TRBV7-3 and TRBJ1-1 gives the full variable domain: GAGVSQTPSNKVTEKGKYVELRCDPISGHTALYWYRQSLGQGPEFLIYFQGTGAADDSGLPNDRFFAVRPEGSVSTLKIQRTERGDSAVYLCASSLSPSPANTEAFFGQGTRLTVV.

In its sample, this clone was seen a few times. The chain couples TRBV15 to TRBJ2-7; D ambiguous. The CDR3 totals 15 residues. V lost 5 bases and J 0 bases, leaving 14 bases between the germline ends. The V gene's germline CDR1 is LNHNV and CDR2 YYDKDF (reference sequence). The CDR3 DNA follows: TGTGCCACCAGCGATAATGTGGCTCCCTCCTACGAGCAGTACTTC. Amino acid sequence: CATSDNVAPSYEQYF.

V gene TRBV7-2 combines with J gene TRBJ2-5, with 8 nucleotides matching TRBD2. Germline CDR1 SGHTA, CDR2 FQGNSA. This CDR3 spans 16 amino acids. V lost 2 bases and J lost 3; bases outside the gene matches: 8. The CDR3 DNA follows: TGTGCCAGCAGCTTATGGGGGACTAGACACGAAGAGACCCAGTACTTC. Translating gives CASSLWGTRHEETQYF.

This chain connects TRBV19 to TRBJ2-7; 10 bases line up with TRBD1. V lost 4 bases and J lost 3; bases outside the gene matches: 3. The germline CDR1 and CDR2 sequences are LNHDA and SQIVND (reference sequence). The CDR3 consists of 14 residues. The CDR3 sequence: CASSTGTGVYEQYF. The CDR3 coding sequence is TGTGCCAGTAGTACCGGGACAGGGGTCTACGAGCAGTACTTC. The full variable domain, in which reference TRBV19 and TRBJ2-7 provide the parts outside the CDR3, is DGGITQSPKYLFRKEGQNVTLSCEQNLNHDAMYWYRQDPGQGLRLIYYSQIVNDFQKGDIAEGYSVSREKKESFPLTVTSAQKNPTAFYLCASSTGTGVYEQYFGPGTRLTVT.

The gene calls are TRBV10-1 and TRBJ2-3; tentatively, D is TRBD1 or TRBD2 (5 bases each). Trimming shortened V by 3 bases and J by 2 bases, and 15 bases separated the two germline ends. The CDR3 sequence is 16 residues long. In germline, CDR1 is WNHNN, CDR2 SYGVQD (reference sequence). The CDR3 sequence is CASSDLDWGSTDTQYF. DNA for the CDR3: TGCGCCAGCAGTGACCTCGATTGGGGGTCCACAGATACGCAGTATTTT.

This clone was counted only a few times. The chain couples TRBV20-1 to TRBJ1-1; no firm D call. This CDR3 has 10 residues. V lost 3 bases and J 10 bases, leaving 9 bases between the germline ends. Germline CDR1 DFQATT, CDR2 SNEGSKA (reference sequence). Written as DNA, the CDR3 is TGCAGTGCTAGGGATTTTCTAGCTTTCTTT. It codes for CSARDFLAFF.

V usage is TRBV18 and J usage is TRBJ2-5; TRBD1 matches 9 bases. CDR1 is KGHSH, CDR2 LQKENI, per germline. The CDR3 length is 15 residues. Trimming cost V 6 bases and J 4 bases; bases outside gene matches: 9. The DNA for the CDR3 is TGTGCCAGCTCGTCCGGGACAGGGTTAGGAGAGACCCAGTACTTC. Translated: CASSSGTGLGETQYF. The whole variable domain, remainder taken from reference TRBV18 and TRBJ2-5, is NAGVMQNPRHLVRRRGQEARLRCSPMKGHSHVYWYRQLPEEGLKFMVYLQKENIIDESGMPKERFSAEFPKEGPSILRIQQVVRGDSAAYFCASSSGTGLGETQYFGPGTRLLVL.

This clone was counted once. The chain employs TRBV19 and TRBJ2-7, with a weak D call TRBD2 (6 bases). The CDR3 consists of 11 residues. Germline lookup yields CDR1 LNHDA and CDR2 SQIVND (reference sequence). Trimming removed 9 bases from V and 3 bases from J, with 9 bases in between. The CDR3 protein is CASRLGYEQYF. As DNA, the CDR3 is TGTGCCAGCAGACTAGGCTACGAGCAGTACTTC.

This clone was picked up a small number of times. V is TRBV29-1 and J is TRBJ2-3, with TRBD2 matching 11 bases. The J segment lost 4 bases and the V segment lost 5 bases, leaving 5 bases of the junction unmatched. The CDR3 extends over 14 amino acids. Germline CDR1 reads SQVTM; CDR2 reads ANQGSEA. CDR3 sequence: CSVTSGSWADTQYF. In DNA form, the CDR3 reads TGCAGCGTTACTAGCGGGAGTTGGGCAGATACGCAGTATTTT.

This clone was seen more than once but under ten times. The chain recombines TRBV7-9 with TRBJ1-3; D is perhaps TRBD1 (5 bases). The CDR3 runs 15 residues. The germline CDR1 and CDR2 sequences are SEHNR and FQNEAQ (reference sequence). V shed 2 bases and J shed 4 bases, with 12 bases lying between them. CDR3: CASSLLGPGGNTIYF. The CDR3 DNA reads TGTGCCAGCAGCTTACTTGGGCCAGGGGGAAACACCATATATTTT.

The chain joins TRBV5-1 to TRBJ2-7, with D hard to call. The germline V gene encodes CDR1 SGHRS and CDR2 YFSETQ. The length of the CDR3 is 15 residues. Trimming removed 0 bases from V and 5 bases from J, with 15 bases in between. The CDR3: CASSLDRTPGDEQYF. In DNA, the CDR3 is TGCGCCAGCAGCTTGGATCGGACCCCCGGCGACGAGCAGTACTTC.

The CDR3 DNA is TGTGCCAGTAGTATAGGGACAGGTGTTCCACGTGGCGAGCAGTACTTC. Amino acid sequence: CASSIGTGVPRGEQYF. This chain joins TRBV19 and TRBJ2-7; TRBD1 agrees at 7 bases. Trimming cost V 1 base and J 6 bases; bases outside gene matches: 12. The CDR3 has 16 residues. Germline V gene lookup returns CDR1 LNHDA and CDR2 SQIVND (reference sequence).

This rearrangement joins TRBV5-1 to TRBJ2-5, with a weak D call TRBD2 (5 bases). The CDR3 spans 13 residues. Germline assignment: CDR1 SGHRS and CDR2 YFSETQ. Between the trimmed V and J ends, which lost 2 bases and 4 bases, there was a span of 9 bases. CDR3 sequence: CASSFRGGETQYF. The CDR3 DNA follows: TGCGCCAGCAGCTTTCGGGGTGGAGAGACCCAGTACTTC.

The chain has TRBV18 and TRBJ2-5; maybe TRBD2 (5 bases). V was clipped by 2 bases and J by 3 bases, with 13 bases between them. Germline V gene lookup returns CDR1 KGHSH and CDR2 LQKENI. This CDR3 has 15 amino acids. The CDR3 reads CASSPLSTGKETQYF. CDR3 in DNA: TGTGCCAGCTCACCATTAAGTACGGGGAAAGAGACCCAGTACTTC.

In its sample, this clone is medium-sized (0.01 to 0.1%). The germline gene is not matched at one end of the junction; a read error may be the cause. V usage is TRBV28 and J usage is TRBJ2-3; 9 nucleotides line up with TRBD2. In germline, CDR1 is MDHEN, CDR2 SYDVKM. The CDR3 has 14 amino acids. The CDR3 reads CASRSAGGTGTQYF. The CDR3 DNA reads as TGTGCCAGCAGATCAGCGGGAGGCACAGGTACGCAGTATTTT.

In this sample, this clone turned up a few times. V gene TRBV28 combines with J gene TRBJ2-5, with unresolved D. Germline V CDR1 and CDR2: MDHEN, SYDVKM. The CDR3 totals 13 residues. V lost 6 bases and J 5 bases, leaving 13 bases between the germline ends. The CDR3 DNA sequence: TGTGCCAGCAGCAACTCTTTAGGGGAGACCCAGTACTTC. Translation gives CASSNSLGETQYF. The entire variable domain, with the rest obtained from reference TRBV28 and TRBJ2-5, is as follows: DVKVTQSSRYLVKRTGEKVFLECVQDMDHENMFWYRQDPGLGLRLIYFSYDVKMKEKGDIPEGYSVSREKKERFSLILESASTNQTSMYLCASSNSLGETQYFGPGTRLLVL.

The chain couples TRBV28 to TRBJ1-5; no clear D gene. V dropped 2 bases and J dropped 3 bases, with 14 bases sitting between them. CDR3 length equals 16 residues. Per germline, CDR1 MDHEN and CDR2 SYDVKM. Here the CDR3 reads CASSLPWGNLNQPQHF. The DNA of the CDR3 is TGTGCCAGCAGTTTACCCTGGGGAAACCTCAATCAGCCCCAGCATTTT.

V is TRBV28 and J is TRBJ2-7, with D unresolved. V gave up 7 bases and J gave up 1 base, with 17 bases separating them. Germline CDR1 and CDR2: MDHEN and SYDVKM. This CDR3 contains 15 residues. The CDR3 coding sequence is TGTGCCAGCACCACTTCCGGGCCCAGGTCCTACGAGCAGTACTTC. This sequence encodes CASTTSGPRSYEQYF. Together with reference TRBV28 and TRBJ2-7, the CDR3 gives the full variable domain: DVKVTQSSRYLVKRTGEKVFLECVQDMDHENMFWYRQDPGLGLRLIYFSYDVKMKEKGDIPEGYSVSREKKERFSLILESASTNQTSMYLCASTTSGPRSYEQYFGPGTRLTVT.

This chain links TRBV7-9 with TRBJ2-5, with TRBD1 matching over 8 bases. The CDR3 is 15 amino acids. With V trimmed by 1 base and J by 2 bases, 3 bases remained unmatched. The V gene's germline CDR1 is SEHNR and CDR2 FQNEAQ (reference sequence). CDR3 DNA: TGTGCCAGCAGCTTAGGGACAGGGATTCAAGAGACCCAGTACTTC. It encodes CASSLGTGIQETQYF.

The J gene is TRBJ2-3, the V gene TRBV19; 10 bases agree with TRBD2. CDR3 length: 18 amino acids. CDR1 and CDR2 from the germline V gene are LNHDA and SQIVND (reference sequence). Trimming removed 1 base from V and 3 bases from J; junction bases left unmatched: 10. CDR3 sequence (DNA): TGTGCCAGTAGTATAGGGTGGGCTAGCGGGAGATCTACAGATACGCAGTATTTT. It codes for CASSIGWASGRSTDTQYF.

Sample share makes this clone medium-sized. The chain recombines TRBV28 with TRBJ1-5, with D perhaps TRBD1 (6 bases). The length of the CDR3 is 13 residues. The germline V and J ends were trimmed by 10 bases and 5 bases, with 15 bases remaining between them. Looked up from germline, CDR1 is MDHEN and CDR2 is SYDVKM. In DNA, the CDR3 is TGTGCCAACCGCGGGGGGCTGGATCAGCCCCAGCATTTT. Protein: CANRGGLDQPQHF.

This chain connects TRBV6-1 to TRBJ2-1; 14 nucleotides line up with TRBD2. The V gene end was trimmed by 5 bases and the J gene end by 11 bases; junction bases not matched to a gene: 11. There are 16 residues in the CDR3. CDR1 MNHNS and CDR2 SASEGT come from the germline V gene. The CDR3 sequence is CASSKGPGLAGAQQFF. DNA for the CDR3: TGTGCCAGCAGTAAAGGGCCGGGACTAGCGGGGGCCCAGCAGTTCTTC.

J is TRBJ2-7 and V is TRBV18; unclear D gene. Germline loops: CDR1 KGHSH, CDR2 LQKENI. V lost 2 bases and J 5 bases, leaving 4 bases between the germline ends. The CDR3 extends over 11 amino acids. CDR3 sequence: CASSPENEQYF. As DNA, the CDR3 is TGTGCCAGCTCACCAGAAAACGAGCAGTACTTC.

The rearrangement uses TRBV9 and TRBJ2-7, with TRBD1 identical over 9 bases. The J segment lost 0 bases and the V segment lost 4 bases, leaving 5 bases of the junction unmatched. CDR3 size: 15 residues. Per germline, CDR1 SGDLS and CDR2 YYNGEE. The CDR3 DNA sequence: TGTGCCAGCAGCCGGGGGACAGGGAGCTCCTACGAGCAGTACTTC. Amino acids: CASSRGTGSSYEQYF.

Only one count was recorded for this clone. The chain combines TRBV2 with TRBJ2-1; TRBD2 aligns across 10 bases. The CDR3 consists of 15 residues. Germline V gives CDR1 SNHLY, CDR2 FYNNEI. V shed 5 bases and J 6 bases; nucleotides not matched to a gene: 7. CDR3 nucleotides: TGTGCCAGCAGTCCCCTAGCGGGAGTGGGCAATGAGCAGTTCTTC. It specifies CASSPLAGVGNEQFF. The full variable domain, its missing parts supplied by reference TRBV2 and TRBJ2-1, is EPEVTQTPSHQVTQMGQEVILRCVPISNHLYFYWYRQILGQKVEFLVSFYNNEISEKSEIFDDQFSVERPDGSNFTLKIRSTKLEDSAMYFCASSPLAGVGNEQFFGPGTRLTVL.

This rearrangement joins TRBV2 to TRBJ2-1; 8 positions agree with TRBD1. The germline V gene has CDR1 SNHLY and CDR2 FYNNEI. The J segment lost 12 bases and the V segment lost 5 bases, leaving 12 bases of the junction unmatched. The CDR3 sequence is 14 residues long. The CDR3 sequence is CASSSEGQAIGQFF. The CDR3 nucleotides read TGTGCCAGCAGTTCGGAGGGACAGGCAATAGGGCAGTTCTTC. The variable domain in full, completed from reference TRBV2 and TRBJ2-1, reads EPEVTQTPSHQVTQMGQEVILRCVPISNHLYFYWYRQILGQKVEFLVSFYNNEISEKSEIFDDQFSVERPDGSNFTLKIRSTKLEDSAMYFCASSSEGQAIGQFFGPGTRLTVL.

V gene TRBV5-1 combines with J gene TRBJ2-5; D is uncertain. This CDR3 spans 13 amino acids. The ends were cut back, 5 bases at V and 7 bases at J, with 15 bases in the middle. Per germline, CDR1 SGHRS and CDR2 YFSETQ. CDR3 residues: CASSLSSFGTQYF. CDR3 bases: TGCGCCAGCAGTTTGTCCTCGTTCGGGACCCAGTACTTC.